These T cell receptor beta chains were read from a single sample in a study of blood T cell repertoires in COVID-19. The table came from immunoSEQ multiplex PCR; TCRdb's copy has only in-frame clones and leaves some out. The repertoire has 300,000 to 350,000 clones, roughly 86% of them found once; the top ten carry just over 9.5%. The specimen was peripheral blood. Every receptor here comes from a young man with COVID-19, enrolled during active disease. The conserved cysteine and the conserved F or W are not part of the CDR3 here. Expanded clones are given a class, and other clones once, few, many or no size at all.

CDR3 protein	J gene	CDR3 length	V gene	clone size
ASSLYYTEAF	TRBJ1-1	10	TRBV6-2/TRBV6-3	NA
ASSRQGEYGYT	TRBJ1-2	11	TRBV3-1/TRBV3-2	few
ASSRQGARGNQPQH	TRBJ1-5	14	TRBV6-2/TRBV6-3	NA
ASSLNSNYGYT	TRBJ1-2	11	TRBV5-4	once
ASSALGGTPYEQY	TRBJ2-7	13	TRBV9	NA
ASSTVNRGYEQY	TRBJ2-7	12	TRBV6-5	NA
ASSQPPGGDEKLF	TRBJ1-4	13	TRBV3-1/TRBV3-2	NA
ATCLRGGDRPYEQY	TRBJ2-7	14	TRBV2	few
ASSLNRGGKETQY	TRBJ2-5	13	TRBV5-1	NA
AIGVQTPGGPNTGELF	TRBJ2-2	16	TRBV10-3	NA
ASSQASVDTQY	TRBJ2-3	11	TRBV3-1/TRBV3-2	NA
ASRIAGGTYEQY	TRBJ2-7	12	TRBV27	few
ASSQDLHRGPYT	TRBJ1-2	12	TRBV14	NA
ASSQLPYRGSNTGELF	TRBJ2-2	16	TRBV3-1/TRBV3-2	NA
ASSPGGAALYGYT	TRBJ1-2	13	TRBV6-5	NA
ASSFLTSGANVLT	TRBJ2-6	13	TRBV6-2/TRBV6-3	once
ASSFGSGYEAF	TRBJ1-1	11	TRBV28	NA
ASSFSRLTGNEQF	TRBJ2-1	13	TRBV7-3	NA
ASSQVHLGSGYSYEQY	TRBJ2-7	16	TRBV3-1/TRBV3-2	NA
ASSPEVRVYEQY	TRBJ2-7	12	TRBV18	NA
ASSAWRSGGAADTQY	TRBJ2-3	15	TRBV3-1/TRBV3-2	NA
ASSLDGVPNYGYT	TRBJ1-2	13	TRBV7-9	NA
ASSTSGQNTEAF	TRBJ1-1	12	TRBV5-1	NA
ASQGQGAFGYT	TRBJ1-2	11	TRBV6-6	few
ASSQSTGNSYEQY	TRBJ2-7	13	TRBV4-2	NA
ASSSGVSSYEQY	TRBJ2-7	12	TRBV5-1	NA
ASSSGLAGGLATQY	TRBJ2-5	14	TRBV5-6	NA
ATSGTGGQETQY	TRBJ2-5	12	TRBV24-1	NA
ASSQTRTSGGKETQY	TRBJ2-5	15	TRBV14	NA
ASSPRVGEKLF	TRBJ1-4	11	TRBV12-3/TRBV12-4	NA
ATSRMGQGNEKLF	TRBJ1-4	13	TRBV15	NA
ASGPTGGGTDTQY	TRBJ2-3	13	TRBV12-5	NA
ASSYSGGPWETQY	TRBJ2-5	13	TRBV6-2/TRBV6-3	NA
ASSGLNYNEQF	TRBJ2-1	11	TRBV18	NA
ASSLSAGLHLQY	TRBJ2-7	12	TRBV27	once
ASSSRDSYGYT	TRBJ1-2	11	TRBV11-2	few
ASSPGQGGNEQF	TRBJ2-1	12	TRBV7-3	NA
ASSPATSGLRNEQF	TRBJ2-1	14	TRBV27	few
ASTLRGRGSRETQY	TRBJ2-5	14	TRBV6-6	once
ASSLFSDQETQY	TRBJ2-5	12	TRBV28	NA
ASSSHSGFYNSPLH	TRBJ1-6	14	TRBV9	NA
ASSQESVPYSGNTIY	TRBJ1-3	15	TRBV4-2	NA
ATSGTGGSTDTQY	TRBJ2-3	13	TRBV24-1	NA
ASGRPGRGTQY	TRBJ2-5	11	TRBV28	NA
ASSLGDGRDNSPLH	TRBJ1-6	14	TRBV7-9	NA
ASTNSGASEQF	TRBJ2-1	11	TRBV7-9	few
ASSPDPGTSGPYEQY	TRBJ2-7	15	TRBV4-1	NA
ASRTRQGAYTEAF	TRBJ1-1	13	TRBV2	NA
ASSLRGGGNYGYT	TRBJ1-2	13	TRBV27	NA
ASSFGYGRGRDTQY	TRBJ2-3	14	TRBV6-6	NA
ASTKRRPFAGTPNYGYT	TRBJ1-2	17	TRBV7-2	NA
ASSLSGQDYGYT	TRBJ1-2	12	TRBV7-9	NA
ASSFTDRYSGAF	TRBJ1-1	12	TRBV5-5	NA
ASSTELAAGGPFV	TRBJ2-1	13	TRBV11-2	NA
ASSQRGTSPTNEKLF	TRBJ1-4	15	TRBV3-1/TRBV3-2	NA
ASSPAGLAETQY	TRBJ2-5	12	TRBV7-3	NA
ASSSYRGSYEQY	TRBJ2-7	12	TRBV11-1	once
ASSSQGNTEAF	TRBJ1-1	11	TRBV7-3	once
ASSLVAGSAGELF	TRBJ2-2	13	TRBV7-2	once
ASSQDPSAGAEQY	TRBJ2-7	13	TRBV4-3	NA